Included here is one T cell receptor (beta chain) sequence, with context. Which antigen it targets is not known. Base-call qualities are not available, and no considerably larger clone is one nucleotide away. This specimen comes from a study of T cells in localized non-small cell lung cancer (dated by TCRdb to the early 2020s). Context from the whole study: The study examined T cell repertoires in hundreds of patients with early-stage NSCLC and compared tumors with uninvolved tumor-adjacent lungs. The cohort comprised some 240 treatment-naïve NSCLC patients with resected, localized lung tumors. Of the NSCLC patients, 129 were male and about a hundred were female, and the mean age was approximately 66 years. The study at large found these results: The highest T cell clonality was observed in uninvolved tumor-adjacent lung, where clonality exceeded that of tumor, suggesting that antigenic responses were more focused in uninvolved tumor-adjacent lung. Because of the exploratory design, TCR variables were selected using unadjusted p-values without false-discovery rate correction. A median of 57 of the top 100 tumor clones were detected in paired uninvolved adjacent lung, and some 28 of these tumor clones were also found among the top 100 clones of the paired uninvolved adjacent lung. Longer overall survival was associated with higher blood T cell density, whereas shorter survival was associated with higher adjacent-lung clonality. Because multi-region sequencing of the tumors was not done, intratumor heterogeneity could not be ruled out.

TCR beta CDR3 regions were sequenced from DNA using the immunoSEQ Assay. Processing in the source paper ran as follows. To compute T cell density, TCR beta template counts were normalized to usable DNA, which was estimated by amplifying housekeeping genes. The preseqR package was used to estimate richness by extrapolating to 400,000 templates for PBMC samples and to 120,000 templates for tissue samples. Clonality was defined by subtracting Pielou's evenness from one. To identify tissue-enriched TCRs, differential abundance testing was run on productive amino-acid clonotypes with a minimum total count of 5 and an alpha of 0.1. The Jaccard Index and the Morisita Overlap Index were used to quantify repertoire overlap between compartments. GLIPH grouped TCR beta CDR3s together with public tetramer-defined viral CDR3s, and a viral motif had to include at least three viral sequences and also show V-gene enrichment. TCRdb's version of the immuneACCESS table is confined to in-frame rearrangements and falls short of the full clone set. An unresolved V gene accounts for under half of the shortfall where checked; the remainder is of unknown origin. That table is the source of V, J and clone size, and D and trimming were worked out from the DNA. The sample includes about 41,000 clones, with roughly 86% observed a single time. Roughly 2.6% of the sample is held by the ten biggest clonotypes.

At diagnosis, tumor, uninvolved tumor-adjacent lung and peripheral blood were collected and then preserved as a mix of FFPE and fresh-frozen material. For TCR repertoire profiling, blood samples were analyzed as peripheral blood mononuclear cells. Trimming leaves V shorter by 0 bases and J shorter by 7 bases, with the junction holding 2 bases beyond the gene matches. The germline V gene (reference sequence) gives CDR1 as GTSNPN and CDR2 as SVGIG. The CDR3 sequence holds 12 residues, the cysteine and phenylalanine included. Only the CDR3 DNA stays, 36 bases, in frame from base 1. The input for sequencing was peripheral blood, taken before any cancer treatment. The sequence links TRBV30 to TRBJ2-7, with 8 junctional bases fitting TRBD2. The TCR sequence derives from a female donor older than 55 with stage I squamous cell lung carcinoma. The nucleotides are TGTGCCTGGAGTGTAATAGCGGGAGAGCAGTACTTC. It codes for CAWSVIAGEQYF.